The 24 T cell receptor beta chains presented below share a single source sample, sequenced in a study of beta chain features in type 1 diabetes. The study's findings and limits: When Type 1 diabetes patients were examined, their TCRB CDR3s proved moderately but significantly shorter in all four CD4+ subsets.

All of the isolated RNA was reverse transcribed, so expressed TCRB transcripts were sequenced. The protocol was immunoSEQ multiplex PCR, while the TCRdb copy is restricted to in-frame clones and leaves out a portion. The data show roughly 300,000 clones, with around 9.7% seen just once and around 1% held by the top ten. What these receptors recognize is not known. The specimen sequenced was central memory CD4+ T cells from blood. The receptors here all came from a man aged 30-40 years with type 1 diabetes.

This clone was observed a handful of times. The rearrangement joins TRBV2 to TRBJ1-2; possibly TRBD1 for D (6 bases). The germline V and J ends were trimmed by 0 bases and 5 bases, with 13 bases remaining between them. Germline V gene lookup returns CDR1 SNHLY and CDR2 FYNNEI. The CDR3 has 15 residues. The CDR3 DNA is TGTGCCAGCAGTGAAGCGAGCAGCAGGGGTTATGGCTACACCTTC. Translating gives CASSEASSRGYGYTF.

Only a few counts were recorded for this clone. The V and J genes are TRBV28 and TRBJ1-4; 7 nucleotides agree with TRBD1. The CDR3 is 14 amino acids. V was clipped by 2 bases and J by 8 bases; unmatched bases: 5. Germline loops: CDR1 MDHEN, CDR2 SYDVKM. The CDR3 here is CASSLRDRTEKLFF. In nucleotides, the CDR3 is TGTGCCAGCAGTTTAAGGGACAGAACCGAAAAACTGTTTTTT.

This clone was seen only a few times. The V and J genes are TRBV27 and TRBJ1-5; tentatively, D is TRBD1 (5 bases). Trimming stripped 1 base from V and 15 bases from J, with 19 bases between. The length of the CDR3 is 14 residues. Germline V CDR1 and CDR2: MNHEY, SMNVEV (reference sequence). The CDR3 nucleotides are TGTGCCAGCAGTTTATATCGGGACTCACTACAAAGGCATTTT. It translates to CASSLYRDSLQRHF.

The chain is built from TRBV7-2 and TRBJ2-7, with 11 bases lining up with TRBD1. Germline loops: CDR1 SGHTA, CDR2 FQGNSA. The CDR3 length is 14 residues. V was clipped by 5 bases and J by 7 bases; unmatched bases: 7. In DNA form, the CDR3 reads TGTGCCAGCAGCACCAAAGGGACAGGGGGAGAGCAGTACTTC. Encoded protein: CASSTKGTGGEQYF.

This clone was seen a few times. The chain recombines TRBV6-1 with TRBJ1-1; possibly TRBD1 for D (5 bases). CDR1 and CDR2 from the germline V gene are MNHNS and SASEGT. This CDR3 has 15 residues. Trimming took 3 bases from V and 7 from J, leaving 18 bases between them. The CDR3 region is CASSDQRGYSGEAFF. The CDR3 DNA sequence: TGTGCCAGCAGTGACCAACGGGGGTACTCTGGTGAAGCTTTCTTT.

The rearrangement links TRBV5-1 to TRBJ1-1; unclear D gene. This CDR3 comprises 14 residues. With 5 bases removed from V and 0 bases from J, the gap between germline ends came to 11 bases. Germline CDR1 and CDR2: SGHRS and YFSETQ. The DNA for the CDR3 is TGCGCCAGCAGTTTAACAAGGGTGAACACTGAAGCTTTCTTT. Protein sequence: CASSLTRVNTEAFF.

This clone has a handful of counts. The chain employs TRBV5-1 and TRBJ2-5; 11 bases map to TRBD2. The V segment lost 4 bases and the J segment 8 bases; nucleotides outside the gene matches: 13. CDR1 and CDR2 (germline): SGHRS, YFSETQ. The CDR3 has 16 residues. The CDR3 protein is CASSHSGGETKRTQYF. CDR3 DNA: TGCGCCAGCAGCCATAGCGGGGGGGAAACCAAGAGAACCCAGTACTTC.

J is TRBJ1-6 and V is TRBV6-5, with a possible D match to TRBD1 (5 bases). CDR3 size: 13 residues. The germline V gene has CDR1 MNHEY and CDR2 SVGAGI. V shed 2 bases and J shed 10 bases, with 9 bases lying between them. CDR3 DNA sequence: TGTGCCAGCAGTTACCTCCGGGACTCACCCCTCCACTTT. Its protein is CASSYLRDSPLHF.

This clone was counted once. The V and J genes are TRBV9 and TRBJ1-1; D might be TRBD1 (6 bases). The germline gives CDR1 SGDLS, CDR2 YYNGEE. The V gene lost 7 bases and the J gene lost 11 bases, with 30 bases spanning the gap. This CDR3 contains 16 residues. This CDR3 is CASSTGGTGDTIRAFF. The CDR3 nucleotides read TGTGCCAGCTCAACGGGAGGAACCGGGGACACAATACGGGCTTTCTTT.

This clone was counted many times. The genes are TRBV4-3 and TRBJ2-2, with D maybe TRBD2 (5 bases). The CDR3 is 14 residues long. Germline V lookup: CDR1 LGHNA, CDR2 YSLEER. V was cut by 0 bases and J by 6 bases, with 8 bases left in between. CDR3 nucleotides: TGCGCCAGCAGCCAAGATTCGGGGTCCGGGGAGCTGTTTTTT. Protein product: CASSQDSGSGELFF.

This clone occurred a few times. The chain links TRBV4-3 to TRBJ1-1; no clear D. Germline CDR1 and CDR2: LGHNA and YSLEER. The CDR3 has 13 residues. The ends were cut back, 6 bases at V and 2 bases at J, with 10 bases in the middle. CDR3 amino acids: CASRAEPNTEAFF. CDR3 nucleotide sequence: TGCGCCAGCAGGGCAGAACCTAACACTGAAGCTTTCTTT.

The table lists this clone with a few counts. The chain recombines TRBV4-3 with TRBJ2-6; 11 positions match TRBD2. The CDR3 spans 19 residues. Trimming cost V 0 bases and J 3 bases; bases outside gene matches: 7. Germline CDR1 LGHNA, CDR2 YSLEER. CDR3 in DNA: TGCGCCAGCAGCCAAGAACTAGCGGGGGTCTGGAGTGGGGCCAACGTCCTGACTTTC. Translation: CASSQELAGVWSGANVLTF.

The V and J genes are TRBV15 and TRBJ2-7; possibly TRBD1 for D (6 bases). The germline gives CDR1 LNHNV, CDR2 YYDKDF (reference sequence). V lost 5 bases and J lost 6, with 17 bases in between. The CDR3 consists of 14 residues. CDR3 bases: TGTGCCACCAGCCCGGACAGAGCCTCGGGCGAGCAGTACTTC. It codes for CATSPDRASGEQYF.

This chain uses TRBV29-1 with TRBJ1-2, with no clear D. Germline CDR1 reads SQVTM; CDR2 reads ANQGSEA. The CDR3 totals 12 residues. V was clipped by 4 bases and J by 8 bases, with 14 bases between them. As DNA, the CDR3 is TGCAGCGTTGTAGAGTTATTGAGGGGCTACACCTTC. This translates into CSVVELLRGYTF.

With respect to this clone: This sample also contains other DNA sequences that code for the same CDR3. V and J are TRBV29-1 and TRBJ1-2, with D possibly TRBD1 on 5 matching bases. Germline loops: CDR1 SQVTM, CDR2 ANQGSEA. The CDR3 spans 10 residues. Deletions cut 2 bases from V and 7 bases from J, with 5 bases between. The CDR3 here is CSVERGGYTF. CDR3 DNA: TGCAGCGTTGAAAGGGGTGGCTACACCTTC.

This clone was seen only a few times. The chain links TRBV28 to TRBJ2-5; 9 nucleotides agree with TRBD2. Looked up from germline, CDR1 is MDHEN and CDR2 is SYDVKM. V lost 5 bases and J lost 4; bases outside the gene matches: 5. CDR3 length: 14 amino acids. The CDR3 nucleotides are TGTGCCAGCAGTAGCGGGGGGTTTGCAGAGACCCAGTACTTC. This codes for CASSSGGFAETQYF.

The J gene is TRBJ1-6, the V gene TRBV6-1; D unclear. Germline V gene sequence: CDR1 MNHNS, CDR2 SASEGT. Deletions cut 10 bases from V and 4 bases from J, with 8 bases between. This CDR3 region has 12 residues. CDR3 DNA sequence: TGTGCCACCTACTCTTATAATTCACCCCTCCACTTT. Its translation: CATYSYNSPLHF.

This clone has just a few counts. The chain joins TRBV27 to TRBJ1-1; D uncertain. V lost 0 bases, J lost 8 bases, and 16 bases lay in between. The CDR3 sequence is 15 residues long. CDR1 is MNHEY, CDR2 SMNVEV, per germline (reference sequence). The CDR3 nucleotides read TGTGCCAGCAGTTTATCGAAACGCGCCGCCGTGGAAGCTTTCTTT. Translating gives CASSLSKRAAVEAFF.

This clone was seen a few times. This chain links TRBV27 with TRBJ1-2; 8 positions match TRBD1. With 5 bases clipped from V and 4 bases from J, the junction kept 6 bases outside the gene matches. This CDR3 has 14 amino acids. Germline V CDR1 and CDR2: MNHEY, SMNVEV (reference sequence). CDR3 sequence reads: CASSPGTGSYGYTF. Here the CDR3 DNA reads TGTGCCAGCAGTCCCGGGACAGGTTCCTATGGCTACACCTTC.

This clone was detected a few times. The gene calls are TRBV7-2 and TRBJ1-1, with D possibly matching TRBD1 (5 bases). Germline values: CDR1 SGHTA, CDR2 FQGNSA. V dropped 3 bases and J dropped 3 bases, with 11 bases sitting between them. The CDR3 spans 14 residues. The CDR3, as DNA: TGTGCCAGCAGCTTCTCGATGGGGGACACTGAAGCTTTCTTT. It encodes CASSFSMGDTEAFF.

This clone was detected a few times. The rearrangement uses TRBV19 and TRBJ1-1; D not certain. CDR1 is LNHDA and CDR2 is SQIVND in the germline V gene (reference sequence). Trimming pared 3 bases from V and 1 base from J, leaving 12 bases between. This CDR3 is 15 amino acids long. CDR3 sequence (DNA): TGTGCCAGTAGTATCGTCTCCGAGGGGAACACTGAAGCTTTCTTT. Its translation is CASSIVSEGNTEAFF.

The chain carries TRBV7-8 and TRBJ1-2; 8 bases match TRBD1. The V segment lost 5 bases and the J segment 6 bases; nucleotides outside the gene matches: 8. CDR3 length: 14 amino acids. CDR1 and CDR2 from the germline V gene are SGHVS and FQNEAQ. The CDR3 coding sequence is TGTGCCAGCAGCGGACAGGGCTTATCGAATGGCTACACCTTC. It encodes CASSGQGLSNGYTF. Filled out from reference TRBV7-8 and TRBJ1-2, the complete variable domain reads GAGVSQSPRYKVAKRGQDVALRCDPISGHVSLFWYQQALGQGPEFLTYFQNEAQLDKSGLPSDRFFAERPEGSVSTLKIQRTQQEDSAVYLCASSGQGLSNGYTFGSGTRLTVV.

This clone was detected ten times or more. The CDR3, as DNA: TGCGCCAGCAGCCAAAGCGGGACAGCTAACTATGGCTACACCTTC. Its protein is CASSQSGTANYGYTF. The chain joins TRBV4-3 to TRBJ1-2, with 7 bases identical to TRBD1. In germline, CDR1 is LGHNA, CDR2 YSLEER. The CDR3 totals 15 residues. V gave up 2 bases and J gave up 0 bases; unmatched junction bases: 3.

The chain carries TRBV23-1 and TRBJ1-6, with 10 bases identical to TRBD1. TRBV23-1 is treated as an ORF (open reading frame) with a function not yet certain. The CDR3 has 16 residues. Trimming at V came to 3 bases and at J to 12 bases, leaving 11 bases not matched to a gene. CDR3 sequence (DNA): TGCGCCAGCAGTCACTCAACCGGGACAGGGGATCAACCCCTCCACTTT. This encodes CASSHSTGTGDQPLHF.